The present entry profiles one T cell receptor (beta chain) with its context. These data come from a study of CD8 T cells in Susac syndrome. TCR beta from blood CD8+ and CD4+ T cells was sequenced. After extraction with the RNeasy kit, about 0.45 to 1 ug of the RNA was reverse transcribed using random hexamers. An immunoSEQ multiplex PCR generated amplified TCR beta CDR3 products spanning 54 Vbeta and 13 Jbeta. TCRdb ran MiXCR on the immunoSEQ multiplex PCR reads and lists one entry per CDR3 protein. The sample shows about 94,000 distinct CDR3 sequences, just under 95% of them seen only once. The CDR3 loop spans 12 amino acids. From germline, CDR1 is DFQATT and CDR2 SNEGSKA (reference sequence). V was cut by 3 bases and J by 2 bases, with 7 bases left in between.

The TCR originated in a human donor with Susac syndrome. The chain is built from TRBV20-1 and TRBJ1-2; D gene ambiguous. The sample taken for sequencing was CD4+ T cells from PBMCs. CDR3: CSARTVNYGYTF. Here the CDR3 DNA reads TGCAGTGCTAGGACGGTAAACTATGGCTACACCTTC.